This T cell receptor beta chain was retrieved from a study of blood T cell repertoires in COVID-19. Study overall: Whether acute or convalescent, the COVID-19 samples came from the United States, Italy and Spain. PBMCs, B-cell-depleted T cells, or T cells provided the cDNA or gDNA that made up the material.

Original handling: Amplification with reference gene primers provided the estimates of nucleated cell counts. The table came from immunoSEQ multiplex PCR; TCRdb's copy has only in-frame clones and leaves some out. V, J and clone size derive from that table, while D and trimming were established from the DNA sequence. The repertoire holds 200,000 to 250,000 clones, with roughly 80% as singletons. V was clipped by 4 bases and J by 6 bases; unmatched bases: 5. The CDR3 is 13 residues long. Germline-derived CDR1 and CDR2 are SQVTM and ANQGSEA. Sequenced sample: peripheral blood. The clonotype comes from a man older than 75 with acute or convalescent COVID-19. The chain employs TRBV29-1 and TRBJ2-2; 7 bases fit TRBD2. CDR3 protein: CSVAKAGAGELFF. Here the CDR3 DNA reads TGCAGCGTTGCAAAGGCGGGGGCCGGGGAGCTGTTTTTT.